The clone carrying this T cell receptor beta chain occurred once. Its specificity is not known. The record originates from a study of blood T cells in healthy people across ages. Study results and caveats: Donors of long life had a larger count of naive CD4+ cells and greater diversity than aged donors.

This CDR3 contains 12 residues. Trimming left V 2 bases short and J 5 bases short, with 7 bases between. The germline V gene has CDR1 SQVTM and CDR2 ANQGSEA. Combining a sample-barcoded 5' primer with a J-beta primer mix, a second PCR ran for about 7 to 11 cycles. TCRdb redid the calling of the 5' RACE reads with MiXCR, one entry per CDR3 protein. The sample holds roughly 680,000 distinct CDR3 sequences, around 50% seen once. The sequence came from a woman older than 75 in good health. The V gene is TRBV29-1, the J gene TRBJ2-1; no clear D. The sequencing input was blood. The CDR3 loop is CSVEQTNNEQFF. For the CDR3, the DNA is TGCAGCGTTGAACAGACGAACAATGAGCAGTTCTTC.